The 22 T cell receptor beta chains below were found in one sample sequenced in a study of tumor-infiltrating lymphocytes in primary liver carcinoma. Starting from 500 ng of total RNA, TCR beta cDNA was produced with a primer in the constant region. Libraries of TCR beta came from three nested multiplex PCR rounds with slightly modified ARM-PCR. It was with TRBV1-TRBV30 forward primers and a C-beta reverse primer that the first two PCR rounds were run, at roughly 11 cycles each. MiXCR, run by TCRdb on the multiplex PCR reads, gives a single entry per CDR3 protein. The table shows roughly 36,000 distinct CDR3 sequences, with roughly 80% occurring only once. Investigators took RNA and DNA out together from roughly 21-30 mg of unsorted bulk tissue. Sequencing was carried out using tumor-adjacent normal liver tissue. Source of these receptors: a middle-aged man with primary liver carcinoma and hepatitis B virus infection.

Concerning this clonotype: At one of its ends the junction is not consistent with the germline gene, which may arise from a read error. The rearrangement joins TRBV28 to TRBJ1-1; D is perhaps TRBD1 (5 bases). Germline V gene data show CDR1 as MDHEN and CDR2 as SYDVKM. This CDR3 region has 11 residues. The CDR3 nucleotides read TGTGCCAGCAGATTAGGACATGGAGCTCTCTTT. Translation gives CASRLGHGALF. Looking up the rest from reference TRBV28 and TRBJ1-1 gives the full variable domain: DVKVTQSSRYLVKRTGEKVFLECVQDMDHENMFWYRQDPGLGLRLIYFSYDVKMKEKGDIPEGYSVSREKKERFSLILESASTNQTSMYLCASRLGHGALFGQGTRLTVV.

Note on this clonotype: Relative to the germline gene, one junction end is altered; a read error may explain this. This chain joins TRBV28 and TRBJ2-1, with 10 nucleotides matching TRBD2. Germline V CDR1 and CDR2: MDHEN, SYDVKM. CDR3 length equals 16 residues. The CDR3 region is CASTAILAGSTHEQSF. In nucleotides, the CDR3 is TGTGCCAGCACCGCAATACTAGCGGGAAGTACCCATGAGCAGTCCTTC.

Comments on this clonotype: The junction and the germline gene differ at one end; a read error may be behind it. V is TRBV5-1 and J is TRBJ1-1; 7 bases match TRBD1. Germline V gene sequence: CDR1 SGHRS, CDR2 YFSETQ. The length of the CDR3 is 16 residues. CDR3 coding DNA: TGCGTCAGCAGCCTGTCGTCAGGGGGGGCGAACACTGAAGCTTTCTTT. Translation gives CVSSLSSGGANTEAFF.

The J gene is TRBJ2-1, the V gene TRBV28, with 12 nucleotides matching TRBD1. With V trimmed by 6 bases and J by 16 bases, 16 bases remained unmatched. CDR3 size: 15 residues. Germline lookup yields CDR1 MDHEN and CDR2 SYDVKM. The CDR3 protein is CASSLGQGATDKRFF. For the CDR3, the DNA is TGTGCCAGCAGCTTGGGACAGGGGGCGACCGATAAGCGCTTCTTC. The full variable domain, in which reference TRBV28 and TRBJ2-1 provide the parts outside the CDR3, is DVKVTQSSRYLVKRTGEKVFLECVQDMDHENMFWYRQDPGLGLRLIYFSYDVKMKEKGDIPEGYSVSREKKERFSLILESASTNQTSMYLCASSLGQGATDKRFFGPGTRLTVL.

The V call is TRBV11-2, the J call TRBJ2-7, with TRBD1 matching 7 bases. V lost 4 bases, J lost 4 bases, and 1 base stayed unmatched. Germline CDR1 and CDR2: SGHAT and FQNNGV. The length of the CDR3 is 12 residues. The DNA for the CDR3 is TGTGCCAGCAGCTCACAGGGGTACGAGCAGTACTTC. It codes for CASSSQGYEQYF.

The V call is TRBV6-1, the J call TRBJ2-3; 9 bases are shared with TRBD2. V was clipped by 6 bases and J by 14 bases; unmatched bases: 21. The germline V gene encodes CDR1 MNHNS and CDR2 SASEGT. The CDR3 sequence is 16 residues long. CDR3 coding DNA: TGTGCCAGCAGGGAGGAGGCGGGAGGGCCGGGAGATACCCTGTATTTT. Protein sequence: CASREEAGGPGDTLYF.

This clonotype was detected once. The chain recombines TRBV29-1 with TRBJ2-7; D remains unclear. Germline V gene lookup returns CDR1 SQVTM and CDR2 ANQGSEA. The CDR3 runs to 12 residues. Written as DNA, the CDR3 is TGCAGTGCTGAGTCCGCGGATTACGAGCAGTACTTC. Its translation is CSAESADYEQYF.

This clonotype was detected once. Mismatch with germline at one junction end may stem from a read error. The J gene is TRBJ2-7, the V gene TRBV5-6, with 7 bases aligning to TRBD1. CDR1 is SGHDT, CDR2 YYEEEE, per germline. There are 19 residues in the CDR3. For the CDR3, the DNA is TGCGCCAGCAGCGCCACAGGGGCCCGCGAGGGGCAGAACTCCTACGTGCAGTACTTC. Encoded protein: CASSATGAREGQNSYVQYF.

This chain joins TRBV12-3 or TRBV12-4 and TRBJ2-1, with 7 bases identical to TRBD1. There are 15 residues in the CDR3. The J segment lost 8 bases and the V segment lost 5 bases, leaving 12 bases of the junction unmatched. The CDR3 nucleotides are TGTGCCAGCAGTCTATCCCGGGACAGTTACGATGAGCAGTTCTTC. Protein product: CASSLSRDSYDEQFF.

This clonotype was recorded at least ten times. Mismatch with germline at one junction end may stem from a read error. The chain has TRBV12-3 or TRBV12-4 and TRBJ2-7; D ambiguous. The CDR3 is 12 amino acids. The CDR3 spells CAGSFPLYEQYF. CDR3 nucleotide sequence: TGTGCCGGCAGTTTTCCCCTCTACGAGCAGTACTTC.

Remarks on this clonotype: One end of the junction is discordant with germline, which a read error may explain. This chain links TRBV5-6 with TRBJ2-1; D is tentatively TRBD1 or TRBD2 (5 bases each). This CDR3 comprises 17 residues. Germline-derived CDR1 and CDR2 are SGHDT and YYEEEE. CDR3 residues: CASTLGRSRSGYSEQFF. The CDR3 DNA is TGTGCCAGCACCTTGGGACGGAGCCGCTCTGGGTATAGTGAGCAGTTCTTC.

This clonotype was seen ten or more times. The chain joins TRBV28 to TRBJ1-5, with a weak D call TRBD1 (6 bases). Germline values: CDR1 MDHEN, CDR2 SYDVKM. V was pared by 4 bases and J by 6 bases, with 7 bases between. The CDR3 spans 12 residues. The CDR3, as DNA: TGTGCCAGCAGTTCCAGGGGTCAGCCCCAGCATTTT. It is translated as CASSSRGQPQHF.

For this clonotype: It may be a read error: a sequence one base away is much more abundant. The chain links TRBV5-1 to TRBJ2-5, with TRBD2 matching over 9 bases. Germline assignment: CDR1 SGHRS and CDR2 YFSETQ. Trimming cost V 6 bases and J 2 bases; bases outside gene matches: 8. The CDR3 consists of 15 residues. CDR3 residues: CASILGSGGQETQYF. Here the CDR3 DNA reads TGCGCCAGCATCTTAGGTAGCGGGGGTCAAGAGACCCAGTACTTC.

This clonotype was detected once. The gene calls are TRBV4-2 and TRBJ2-7, with 8 nucleotides matching TRBD1. J gave up 5 bases and V 8 bases, and 11 bases lay outside the gene matches. The germline V gene has CDR1 LGHNA and CDR2 YNFKEQ. This CDR3 spans 14 amino acids. The DNA of the CDR3 is TGTGCCAGCCGTCAAGCAGGGGGCGGGAACGAGCAGTACTTC. Its protein product is CASRQAGGGNEQYF.

As concerns this clonotype: One junction end disagrees with the germline gene, perhaps due to a read error. V gene TRBV5-4 combines with J gene TRBJ2-7; 11 bases line up with TRBD1. The CDR3 has 16 amino acids. CDR1 is SGHNT and CDR2 is YYREEE in the germline V gene (reference sequence). The CDR3 region has the DNA TGTGTCAGCAGCCCGACGTTCGGGACAGGGGGCTACGAGCAGTACTTC. Translating it yields CVSSPTFGTGGYEQYF. Supplemented by reference TRBV5-4 and TRBJ2-7, the full variable domain reads ETGVTQSPTHLIKTRGQQVTLRCSSQSGHNTVSWYQQALGQGPQFIFQYYREEENGRGNFPPRFSGLQFPNYSSELNVNALELDDSALYLCVSSPTFGTGGYEQYFGPGTRLTVT.

Notes on this clonotype: A much larger clone sits a single nucleotide away, making a read error possible. The chain joins TRBV10-3 to TRBJ2-5, with 8 bases fitting TRBD2. V was clipped by 8 bases and J by 5 bases; unmatched bases: 13. Germline values: CDR1 ENHRY, CDR2 SYGVKD. The CDR3 extends over 15 amino acids. Here the CDR3 DNA reads TGTGCCATCGGTGGCCCTGGCGGGAGGCGGGAGACCCAGTACTTC. Amino acid sequence: CAIGGPGGRRETQYF.

As concerns this clonotype: No conserved phenylalanine or tryptophan is present at the end of the CDR3, so a read error is the likely explanation. This chain joins TRBV7-9 and TRBJ2-1, with unresolved D. CDR1 and CDR2 (germline): SEHNR, FQNEAQ (reference sequence). The CDR3 is made up of 12 amino acids. The CDR3 DNA is TGTGCCGGCAGCTTTGAGAACAATGAGCAGTTCTCC. Its protein product is CAGSFENNEQFS.

The chain links TRBV7-9 to TRBJ2-1; TRBD1 might be the D (5 bases). The CDR3 totals 15 residues. CDR1 is SEHNR, CDR2 FQNEAQ, per germline (reference sequence). The DNA of the CDR3 is TGTGTCAGTAGTGACAGTTTATCCGAAAGCAATGAGCAGTTCTTC. It is translated as CVSSDSLSESNEQFF. The variable domain in full, with the rest retrieved from reference TRBV7-9 and TRBJ2-1, is DTGVSQNPRHKITKRGQNVTFRCDPISEHNRLYWYRQTLGQGPEFLTYFQNEAQLEKSRLLSDRFSAERPKGSFSTLEIQRTEQGDSAMYLCVSSDSLSESNEQFFGPGTRLTVL.

Concerning this clonotype itself: Compared with germline, one end of the junction differs, possibly owing to a read error. The V and J genes are TRBV6-1 and TRBJ1-2; no clear D gene. Germline CDR1 and CDR2: MNHNS and SASEGT. The CDR3 has 12 amino acids. CDR3 in DNA: TGTGCCGGCAGTGCCCCCCTATATGGCTATACCTTC. This encodes CAGSAPLYGYTF.

This clonotype was picked up one time. Compared with germline, one end of the junction differs, possibly owing to a read error. This chain uses TRBV11-3 with TRBJ2-1; either TRBD1 or TRBD2 may supply D (5 bases each). The CDR3 runs to 14 residues. CDR1 and CDR2 (germline): SGHNT, YENEEA. The CDR3 DNA sequence: TGTACCAGCAGGTGGGGACCGACCCACAATGAGCCGTTCTTC. It is translated as CTSRWGPTHNEPFF.

With respect to this clonotype: In this CDR3 the conserved last residue, phenylalanine or tryptophan, is missing, so a read error is likely. J is TRBJ2-5 and V is TRBV12-3 or TRBV12-4; tentative D call: TRBD2 (5 bases). V gave up 5 bases and J gave up 4 bases, with 14 bases separating them. CDR3 length: 14 amino acids. CDR3 residues: CASSGETTRETQYY. In DNA form, the CDR3 reads TGTGCCAGCAGTGGGGAGACTACTAGAGAGACCCAGTACTAC.

This chain connects TRBV5-1 to TRBJ1-1; D might be TRBD1 (6 bases). Trimming removed 9 bases at V and 7 bases at J, with 16 bases between. Looked up from germline, CDR1 is SGHRS and CDR2 is YFSETQ. The CDR3 has 12 amino acids. CDR3 nucleotide sequence: TGCGCCAACATCCCGGAGACAGGTGAAGCTTTCTTT. Its protein is CANIPETGEAFF.